What follows is one TCR beta chain and its context. In its sample, this clonotype was seen a few times. Which antigen it targets is not known. Qualities for individual bases were not recorded, and no much larger clone is one base off. The record originates from a study of identical twins (dated by TCRdb to 2016 to 2017). Concerning the study at large: TCR alpha and beta repertoires from monozygotic twins, unrelated adults of various ages and cord blood were deep-sequenced to test whether fetal clonotypes persist. To rule out contamination, the twin experiments were replicated at different times with different library preparation protocols.

Every donor in the study was a healthy Caucasian. The twin cohort comprised three pairs of female monozygotic twins, all aged about 18 to 30 years. RNA for TCR libraries was isolated from peripheral blood mononuclear cells. Libraries came from 5' RACE. Sequencing was performed on an Illumina HiSeq 2000. A universal primer binding site was introduced by template switching, and a unique molecular identifier was present in the final cDNA, enabling accurate counting of TCR cDNA molecules. First-strand cDNA for TCR alpha and beta chains was synthesized from specific primers in the conserved constant-segment region. To control for contamination, every cDNA library was double barcoded, receiving both a SMART-Mk sample barcode and Illumina barcodes. TruSeq adapter sequences and Illumina sample barcodes were added in two successive PCR steps. The TCR alpha and beta cDNA libraries were sequenced on the Illumina HiSeq platform using custom primers. Per the authors' processing: MiGEC processed the raw reads to extract unique molecular identifiers, while MiXCR was used to determine the CDR3 positions. For each individual, recombination models were inferred using an EM algorithm with the repgenHMM and IGoR tools. Shared clonotype analysis was performed with the tcR package in R, normalizing sharing by the product of cloneset sizes. To study raw recombination without the effects of thymic and clonal selection, out-of-frame nonproductive sequences were analyzed. The raw public reads went through TCRdb reprocessing: fastp at Q25, MiXCR clone calling, in-frame beta chains kept. Under each unique CDR3 protein, matching rows form one entry showing the most common genes and DNA. TCRdb's processing, not the authors', yielded these V and J calls. In this sample the table shows about 690,000 distinct CDR3 sequences, around 20% of which occur a single time. In total, the top ten clones hold 4% to 4.5% of the sample.

There are 15 amino acids in the CDR3, from cysteine to phenylalanine inclusive. Only the CDR3 DNA is retained, 45 bases long and in frame from the first base. Sequences LNHNV (CDR1) and YYDKDF (CDR2) are obtained from the germline V gene (reference sequence). The junction shows trimming of 0 bases on V and 5 bases on J, and the gene matches do not reach 5 bases of it. Summary of the overall study and its limitations: Compared with coincidental sharing between unrelated individuals, an excess of low generation-probability sequences was observed among out-of-frame TCR alpha sequences shared between twins. Zero-insertion analyses could be partly confounded by invariant T cells such as MAIT and iNKT, though diverse VJ usage argued against such confounding for most clonotypes. Fewer insertions were carried by abundant cord blood beta clonotypes; a weaker similar trend was observed in young adult naive repertoires, while no such trend was observed in memory repertoires. Recombination models systematically underestimated out-of-frame TCR alpha sharing in monozygotic twins but agreed with sharing between unrelated individuals. Because the same donors could not be followed over many years, conclusions were based on cross-sectional statistical analysis. In beta out-of-frame sequences, excess twin sharing was weaker, because having fewer shared sequences lowered the signal-to-noise ratio.

The same sample was also used in a study of T cells expressing NK-cell markers. The second publication reports: Eight or nine donors provided sorted CD3+CD56+NKG2C+, CD3+CD56+NKG2C- and CD3+CD56-NKG2C+ T-cell subsets, whose TCR beta-chain repertoires were profiled. Among the eight sequenced donors, seven were HCMV-seropositive and one was HCMV-seronegative. In several experiments an anti-gammadeltaTCR antibody was added to restrict sorting to alphabetaTCR-expressing T cells. In over five donors, the dominant CD3+CD56+NKG2C+ clonotypes were among the top 10 CD8+ clonotypes and accounted for about 1.0-7.0% of CD8+ T cells. Those dominant clonotypes were again the most abundant among CD3+CD56-NKG2C+ cells in a handful of donors, at roughly 25-60.1%. It remained unclear whether the expanded NKG2C-expressing T cell clones were specific for HCMV antigens. All eight donors whose samples were sequenced were randomly selected healthy volunteers, three of them men and five women. A commercial ELISA kit detecting HCMV-specific IgG in serum was used to determine HCMV serostatus. For roughly 6 donors, bulk peripheral blood T-cell repertoires were additionally sequenced from unsorted PBMC. Reads were demultiplexed and grouped by UMI with MIGEC, and clonotypes were assembled and quantified with MiTCR. To exclude erroneous sequences, only TCR cDNA sequences supported by at least two reads were retained. The tcR package was used for downstream repertoire analysis, and clonotypes were matched across fractions by CDR3 nucleotide sequence plus V segment. VDJmatch was used to annotate antigen specificity against VDJdb, with one amino acid substitution allowed in CDR3.

The sequenced sample was PBMCs. The sequence derives from a woman younger than 30 in good health. The chain links TRBV15 with TRBJ2-7, with 9 central nucleotides matching TRBD1. CDR3 region: CATSRDLQGANEQYF. At the DNA level, the sequence is TGTGCCACCAGCAGAGATTTACAGGGGGCCAACGAGCAGTACTTC.